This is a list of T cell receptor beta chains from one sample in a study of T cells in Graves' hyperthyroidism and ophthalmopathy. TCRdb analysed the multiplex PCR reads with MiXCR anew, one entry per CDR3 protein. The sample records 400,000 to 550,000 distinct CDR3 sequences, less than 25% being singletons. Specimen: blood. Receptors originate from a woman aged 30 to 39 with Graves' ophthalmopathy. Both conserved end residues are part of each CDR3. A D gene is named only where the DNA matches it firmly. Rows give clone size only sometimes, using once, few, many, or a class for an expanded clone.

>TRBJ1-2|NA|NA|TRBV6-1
TGTGCCAGCAGTGAAAGGGCACAAACCTATGGCTACACCTTC
CASSERAQTYGYTF
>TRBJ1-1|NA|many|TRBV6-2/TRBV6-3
TGTGCCAGCAGGGGACTCCTAAGGTCGGACACTGAAGCTTTCTTT
CASRGLLRSDTEAFF
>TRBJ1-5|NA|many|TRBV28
TGTGCCAGCAGTCTCCTTCCCCTAACAGGGCCCCCCTTTTGGAAGCCCCAGCATTTT
CASSLLPLTGPPFWKPQHF
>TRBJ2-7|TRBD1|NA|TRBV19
TGTGCCAGTAGTACTCGGACAGGGATGGGCGAGCAGTACTTC
CASSTRTGMGEQYF
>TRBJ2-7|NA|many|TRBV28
TGTGCCAGCAGTTTGTTAGGGGGGCCTCCCCTTGACTACGAGCAGTACTTC
CASSLLGGPPLDYEQYF
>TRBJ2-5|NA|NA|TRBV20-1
TGCAGTGCAACGATCCGGGGTAAAGAGACCCAGTACTTC
CSATIRGKETQYF
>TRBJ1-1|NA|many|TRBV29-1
TGCAGCGTTGATTCCGTCATGAACACTGAAGCTTTCTTT
CSVDSVMNTEAFF
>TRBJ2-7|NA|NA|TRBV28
TGTGCCAGCAGTCACCAGGTTAAGGGATACGAGCAGTACTTC
CASSHQVKGYEQYF
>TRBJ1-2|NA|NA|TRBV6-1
TGTGCCAGCAGTGCCGGATTCTATGGCTACACCTTC
CASSAGFYGYTF
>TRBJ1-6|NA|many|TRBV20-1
TGCAGTGCCCTAGAGGGACGGAATAATTCACCCCTCCACTTT
CSALEGRNNSPLHF
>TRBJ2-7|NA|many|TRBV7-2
TGTGCCAGCAGCGCACAGGGACCCTACGAGCAGTACTTC
CASSAQGPYEQYF
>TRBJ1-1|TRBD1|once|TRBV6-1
TGTGCCAGCAGTGAATGGGGGACAGGGGACACTGAAGCTTTCTTT
CASSEWGTGDTEAFF
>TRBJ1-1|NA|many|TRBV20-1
TGCAGTGCTCCGGTAGGCACTGAAGCTTTCTTT
CSAPVGTEAFF
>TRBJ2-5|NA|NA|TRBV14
TGTGCCAGCAGTCGTACGACTAGGCGTGAAGAGACCCAGTACTTC
CASSRTTRREETQYF
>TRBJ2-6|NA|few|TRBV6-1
TGTGCCAGCAGTGAAAAACTCTCTGGGGCCAACGTCCTGACTTTC
CASSEKLSGANVLTF
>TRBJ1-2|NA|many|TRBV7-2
TGTGCCAGCAGCTTAGGGACAATCTATGGCTACACCTTC
CASSLGTIYGYTF
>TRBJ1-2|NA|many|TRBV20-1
TGCAGTGCTAGACCCATGCTGGGTAACTATGGCTACACCTTC
CSARPMLGNYGYTF